This T cell receptor beta chain derives from a study of T cell repertoires in ileal Crohn's disease. About the research overall: About 40% were active smokers at surgery; median disease duration was around 7.9 years. Overall study findings and caveats: Compared with non-smokers, active smokers at surgery showed more clonal expansions.

To note about this clone: Its antigen is unknown.

The time point is: inflamed ileum from the surgical specimen. Profiling relied on immunoSEQ multiplex PCR, and the TCRdb table lists in-frame clones only, not all of them. The data hold roughly 6,600 clones, with over 75% observed a single time. The V end was cut by 0 bases, the J end by 4 bases, with 10 bases between. Germline values: CDR1 SGHDT, CDR2 YYEEEE. The CDR3 contains 14 residues. V usage is TRBV5-6 and J usage is TRBJ1-2; D is uncertain. The material sequenced was ileal tissue. This TCR was sampled from an adult with Crohn's disease. The DNA of the CDR3 is TGTGCCAGCAGCTTGGGGCGGAACTCCTATGGCTACACCTTC. It codes for CASSLGRNSYGYTF.